This record concerns one T cell receptor (beta chain) sequence. This sample is drawn from a study of cytomegalovirus exposure and HLA in healthy donors. Germline CDR1 LNHNV, CDR2 YYDKDF (reference sequence). J gave up 3 bases and V 6 bases, and 7 bases lay outside the gene matches. The CDR3 runs 15 residues. The study ran its PCR with 60 Vbeta and 13 Jbeta primers. TCRdb's copy holds only in-frame clones and misses some; the assay was immunoSEQ multiplex PCR. The record lists about 140,000 clones, of which the ten most abundant hold approximately 1%. The sequenced sample was PBMCs. This chain joins TRBV15 and TRBJ2-2; 7 positions agree with TRBD2. The sequence was collected from a male donor in good health and CMV-seronegative. The CDR3 sequence: CATSAGLRDTGELFF. The CDR3 DNA reads as TGTGCCACCAGTGCGGGACTAAGGGACACCGGGGAGCTGTTTTTT.